The clone carrying this T cell receptor (beta chain) occurred a few times. A second PCR of about 7 to 12 cycles used a sample-barcoded 5' primer and a J-beta primer mix. TCRdb re-derived calls from the 5' RACE reads in MiXCR, one entry per CDR3 protein. Among some 560,000 distinct CDR3 sequences, about 27% were seen once, and the ten largest hold over 3.5%. All donors came from Russia, were Caucasian and healthy, and spanned ages roughly 6 to 95. Every donor provided 9.5 to 10 milliliters of peripheral blood. Germline values: CDR1 SGHTA, CDR2 FQGNSA. The CDR3 extends over 14 amino acids. With 0 bases removed from V and 4 bases from J, the gap between germline ends came to 6 bases. This sample is drawn from a study of blood T cells in healthy people across ages. The same data also contributed to another study, on T cells of mothers and their children. That study adds: The study sampled three healthy Caucasian mothers and their six children. Overlap measured in related mother-child pairs was slightly, non-significantly higher than in unrelated pairs.

The specimen sequenced was blood. This receptor was identified in a boy aged 2-9 years in good health. V is TRBV7-2 and J is TRBJ1-4; D unclear. The CDR3 DNA reads TGTGCCAGCAGCTTAGCGGGCATTAATGAAAAACTGTTTTTT. This gives the protein CASSLAGINEKLFF.